The 8 T cell receptor beta chains reported below all come from one sample, sequenced in a study of T cell repertoires in cytomegalovirus infection. A single record per CDR3 protein comes from TCRdb applying MiXCR to the reads. The sample consists of a few hundred thousand distinct CDR3 sequences, roughly 28% of them appearing once. The antigens for these receptors are not known. The material was cultured PBMCs, obtained from culture after CMV antigen stimulation. The receptor set was obtained from a human donor in good health (CMV status not recorded). Some clones in this sample may be carry-over from other donors' samples.

V usage is TRBV4-2 and J usage is TRBJ1-4; D unresolved. Germline V gene sequence: CDR1 LGHNA, CDR2 YNFKEQ. This CDR3 has 17 residues. V lost 4 bases and J 1 base, leaving 16 bases between the germline ends. CDR3 residues: CASSRRPPGGTNEKLFF. The CDR3 DNA reads as TGTGCCAGCAGCCGACGCCCACCGGGTGGAACTAATGAAAAACTGTTTTTT.

V gene TRBV4-2 combines with J gene TRBJ2-5; D not resolved. V was clipped by 2 bases and J by 4 bases, with 14 bases between them. The V gene's germline CDR1 is LGHNA and CDR2 YNFKEQ. There are 15 residues in the CDR3. CDR3 sequence reads: CASSQRVEESETQYF. DNA for the CDR3: TGTGCCAGCAGCCAAAGGGTTGAAGAGTCAGAGACCCAGTACTTC.

The sample holds a few counts of this clonotype. This chain uses TRBV27 with TRBJ1-1; D uncertain. The CDR3 extends over 14 amino acids. The V gene lost 6 bases and the J gene lost 0 bases, with 11 bases spanning the gap. CDR1 is MNHEY, CDR2 SMNVEV, per germline (reference sequence). CDR3 sequence: CASRTTLVNTEAFF. The CDR3 DNA reads as TGTGCCAGCAGAACTACCTTAGTGAACACTGAAGCTTTCTTT.

The sample holds many counts of this clonotype. This chain joins TRBV7-6 and TRBJ1-3; no definite D call. From germline, CDR1 is SGHVS and CDR2 FNYEAQ. The V gene lost 5 bases and the J gene lost 2 bases, with 13 bases spanning the gap. The CDR3 contains 15 residues. This chain's CDR3 is CASSHNLEPGNTIYF. As DNA, the CDR3 is TGTGCCAGCAGCCATAACTTAGAGCCTGGAAACACCATATATTTT.

The chain links TRBV20-1 to TRBJ2-1; 12 bases map to TRBD1. The V segment lost 5 bases and the J segment 6 bases; nucleotides outside the gene matches: 5. The CDR3 extends over 14 amino acids. Per germline, CDR1 DFQATT and CDR2 SNEGSKA (reference sequence). The CDR3 sequence: CSASGTGGFNEQFF. For the CDR3, the DNA is TGCAGTGCTTCCGGGACAGGGGGCTTCAATGAGCAGTTCTTC.

Of note for this clonotype: Compared with germline, one end of the junction differs, possibly owing to a read error. The V call is TRBV10-3, the J call TRBJ1-3; no firm D call. Germline V CDR1 and CDR2: ENHRY, SYGVKD. The CDR3 length is 13 residues. The CDR3 reads CAITEGPGTTIYF. The CDR3 DNA is TGTGCCATCACAGAAGGCCCTGGAACCACCATATATTTT.

This chain uses TRBV7-9 with TRBJ2-7; tentative D call: TRBD1 (6 bases). Germline V gene sequence: CDR1 SEHNR, CDR2 FQNEAQ (reference sequence). This CDR3 contains 13 residues. V dropped 4 bases and J dropped 5 bases, with 12 bases sitting between them. As DNA, the CDR3 is TGTGCCAGCAGCTGGTTCAGGGGAGACGAGCAGTACTTC. Protein product: CASSWFRGDEQYF.

Ten or more counts support this clonotype. The CDR3 DNA sequence: TGTGCCAGCAGCGCAACCTGGACTAGCGGCTCCTACGAGCAGTACTTC. Translation: CASSATWTSGSYEQYF. The chain joins TRBV7-2 to TRBJ2-7; TRBD2 aligns across 10 bases. Unmatched junction bases numbered 7, after V lost 5 bases and J lost 0 bases. Germline values: CDR1 SGHTA, CDR2 FQGNSA. This CDR3 is 16 amino acids long.